The T cell receptor beta chain described here comes from a study of response to subunit inactivated influenza vaccine. This CDR3 spans 15 amino acids. V dropped 2 bases and J dropped 1; count of bases not matched to a gene: 1. The germline gives CDR1 DFQATT, CDR2 SNEGSKA (reference sequence). General study points: A suggestion made by the authors is that each seasonal influenza vaccination recruits few new T cells.

TCRdb processed the RT-PCR reads anew with MiXCR; each CDR3 protein has one entry. The table has hundreds of thousands of distinct CDR3 sequences, about 11% seen once. This clonotype has more than one count but fewer than ten. Its antigen is as yet unknown. These same data were also listed under a study on T cells expressing NK-cell markers. That work adds: UMIs accompanied the 5'RACE template switching by which TCR beta cDNA was made. It was sorted CD3+CD56+NKG2C+, CD3+CD56+NKG2C- and CD3+CD56-NKG2C+ T cells that supplied the TCR beta repertoires. NKG2C+ dominant clonotype frequencies in five to seven donors were 1.0-7.0% of CD8+ T cells. Dominance of the CD3+CD56-NKG2C+ fraction by these clonotypes also held in four donors.

The TCR sequence derives from a man aged 45-65 years who received an inactivated influenza vaccine. Source: PBMCs from blood, taken on the day of vaccination. The chain joins TRBV20-1 to TRBJ2-2, with 10 bases that match TRBD2. The CDR3 reads CSARSSGRNTGELFF. The CDR3 DNA sequence: TGCAGTGCTAGATCTAGCGGGAGGAACACCGGGGAGCTGTTTTTT.